A selection of T cell receptor beta chains follows, all from one sample in a study of T cells in Graves' hyperthyroidism and ophthalmopathy. TCRdb called the multiplex PCR reads again in MiXCR, with one record for every CDR3 protein. The sample records over 400,000 distinct CDR3 sequences, under 15% being singletons. The sequenced material came from blood. These TCRs come from a man younger than 35 with Graves' ophthalmopathy. CDR3s include the opening cysteine and the closing phenylalanine or tryptophan. Each record gives: CDR3 DNA, CDR3 protein, J gene, clone size, D gene, V gene. A D gene is named only where the DNA matches it firmly. Some rows have no size entry. The others give once, few or many, or a class for an expanded clone.

CDR3 DNA: TGTGCCAGCAGTTTATGGGGGACAGGGGGCCCAGATACGCAGTATTTT
CDR3 protein: CASSLWGTGGPDTQYF
J gene: TRBJ2-3
clone size: many
D gene: TRBD1
V gene: TRBV27

CDR3 DNA: TGTGCCTCTAGCTTGGGGTCCGGGGAAGCCTACTACAATGAGCAGTTCTTC
CDR3 protein: CASSLGSGEAYYNEQFF
J gene: TRBJ2-1
clone size: many
D gene: NA
V gene: TRBV13

CDR3 DNA: TGTGCCAGCAGTTACCTCACAGGGGCCTACGAGCAGTACTTC
CDR3 protein: CASSYLTGAYEQYF
J gene: TRBJ2-7
clone size: many
D gene: TRBD1
V gene: TRBV6-6

CDR3 DNA: TGCAGCGTTGAAGGCCAGAGAAGGACTGAAGCTTTCTTT
CDR3 protein: CSVEGQRRTEAFF
J gene: TRBJ1-1
clone size: NA
D gene: NA
V gene: TRBV29-1

CDR3 DNA: TGTGCCAGCAGTGAAGGGACTAGCGGGAAAGAGACCCAGTACTTC
CDR3 protein: CASSEGTSGKETQYF
J gene: TRBJ2-5
clone size: NA
D gene: TRBD2
V gene: TRBV2

CDR3 DNA: TGTGCCAGTAGTATAGAGGTAAGAGGAGCCAGCAATCAGCCCCAGCATTTT
CDR3 protein: CASSIEVRGASNQPQHF
J gene: TRBJ1-5
clone size: NA
D gene: NA
V gene: TRBV19

CDR3 DNA: TGTGCCAGCAGTTTTGATGGTAGCGGGGACTGGGAGACCCAGTACTTC
CDR3 protein: CASSFDGSGDWETQYF
J gene: TRBJ2-5
clone size: many
D gene: TRBD2
V gene: TRBV12-3/TRBV12-4

CDR3 DNA: TGTGCCACCAGTGACCGGGACACCTCCTCCTACGAGCAGTACTTC
CDR3 protein: CATSDRDTSSYEQYF
J gene: TRBJ2-7
clone size: many
D gene: NA
V gene: TRBV24-1

CDR3 DNA: TGTGCCACCTGGGGGGGGGGGACAGGGCCCTATGGCTACACCTTC
CDR3 protein: CATWGGGTGPYGYTF
J gene: TRBJ1-2
clone size: NA
D gene: TRBD1
V gene: TRBV24-1

CDR3 DNA: TGTGCCAGCAGTGGGACAGGAAGTACCTTTAGGAACACTGAAGCTTTCTTT
CDR3 protein: CASSGTGSTFRNTEAFF
J gene: TRBJ1-1
clone size: many
D gene: TRBD1
V gene: TRBV12-3/TRBV12-4

CDR3 DNA: TGTGCCAGCACCTTGGGACACTTCTACGAGCAGTACTTC
CDR3 protein: CASTLGHFYEQYF
J gene: TRBJ2-7
clone size: many
D gene: NA
V gene: TRBV12-3/TRBV12-4

CDR3 DNA: TGCGCCAGCAGTGCTCAGGGGGCTTTGGGTGAAAAACTGTTTTTT
CDR3 protein: CASSAQGALGEKLFF
J gene: TRBJ1-4
clone size: NA
D gene: TRBD1
V gene: TRBV5-1

CDR3 DNA: TGTGCCAGCACTGTGGGGCGCACAGATACGCAGTATTTT
CDR3 protein: CASTVGRTDTQYF
J gene: TRBJ2-3
clone size: NA
D gene: NA
V gene: TRBV5-4

CDR3 DNA: TGTGCCACCAGCACAGGGACTAGCGGGATTTTCTCTTTACGCACAGATACGCAGTATTTT
CDR3 protein: CATSTGTSGIFSLRTDTQYF
J gene: TRBJ2-3
clone size: few
D gene: TRBD2
V gene: TRBV15

CDR3 DNA: TGTGCCAGCAGCTTAGCGCGAACAGGGGTGGCAGGCACCTTC
CDR3 protein: CASSLARTGVAGTF
J gene: TRBJ1-2
clone size: many
D gene: TRBD1
V gene: TRBV7-8

CDR3 DNA: TGTGCCAGCAGCTTAGGGAGCAGGGGGCCCAATTGGGAGCAGTTCTTC
CDR3 protein: CASSLGSRGPNWEQFF
J gene: TRBJ2-1
clone size: few
D gene: TRBD1
V gene: TRBV11-3

CDR3 DNA: TGTGCCAGCAGTCCGACTAGCGGGGGGCTATTGGATACGCAGTATTTT
CDR3 protein: CASSPTSGGLLDTQYF
J gene: TRBJ2-3
clone size: many
D gene: TRBD2
V gene: TRBV27

CDR3 DNA: TGCGCCAGCAGCTTGGCCTTAAGACTAGAAGAGACCCAGTACTTC
CDR3 protein: CASSLALRLEETQYF
J gene: TRBJ2-5
clone size: few
D gene: NA
V gene: TRBV5-1

CDR3 DNA: TGTGCCAGCAGACCCCCCCGGGCAGGGGACCTTCCCTACGAGCAGTACTTC
CDR3 protein: CASRPPRAGDLPYEQYF
J gene: TRBJ2-7
clone size: NA
D gene: NA
V gene: TRBV6-1

CDR3 DNA: TGTGCCAGCAGTTTAAGACTAGCGAACTCAGATACGCAGTATTTT
CDR3 protein: CASSLRLANSDTQYF
J gene: TRBJ2-3
clone size: many
D gene: TRBD2
V gene: TRBV27

CDR3 DNA: TGCAGTGCTAGAGCGGGAGTGGTGAACACCGGGGAGCTGTTTTTT
CDR3 protein: CSARAGVVNTGELFF
J gene: TRBJ2-2
clone size: many
D gene: NA
V gene: TRBV20-1

CDR3 DNA: TGTGCCAGCAGCTTAGCTTCTGAGAACACTGAAGCTTTCTTT
CDR3 protein: CASSLASENTEAFF
J gene: TRBJ1-1
clone size: many
D gene: NA
V gene: TRBV11-2

CDR3 DNA: TGTGCCAGCAGTTATAACGGTTTAGGGGCTTTCTTT
CDR3 protein: CASSYNGLGAFF
J gene: TRBJ1-1
clone size: NA
D gene: NA
V gene: TRBV6-5

CDR3 DNA: TGTGCCAGTAGGACCGACAGCCAAGAGACCCAGTACTTC
CDR3 protein: CASRTDSQETQYF
J gene: TRBJ2-5
clone size: few
D gene: NA
V gene: TRBV19

CDR3 DNA: TGCAGTGCCGAACTAGGATCCTACGAGCAGTACTTC
CDR3 protein: CSAELGSYEQYF
J gene: TRBJ2-7
clone size: few
D gene: NA
V gene: TRBV20-1

CDR3 DNA: TGTGCCAGCAGCTTAGATGGGGTAGAAGCCACCTTC
CDR3 protein: CASSLDGVEATF
J gene: TRBJ1-2
clone size: many
D gene: NA
V gene: TRBV7-8

CDR3 DNA: TGTGCCAGCAGTTACTCAACTAGCGGGAGTGTCTATGAGCAGTTCTTC
CDR3 protein: CASSYSTSGSVYEQFF
J gene: TRBJ2-1
clone size: many
D gene: TRBD2
V gene: TRBV6-5

CDR3 DNA: TGTGCCAGCAGCTTAGAGTCTAGCGCGAATGAGCAGTTCTTC
CDR3 protein: CASSLESSANEQFF
J gene: TRBJ2-1
clone size: many
D gene: NA
V gene: TRBV11-2

CDR3 DNA: TGTGCCAGCAGTTCCCAACTTGCGGAAGCTTTCTTT
CDR3 protein: CASSSQLAEAFF
J gene: TRBJ1-1
clone size: many
D gene: NA
V gene: TRBV12-3/TRBV12-4

CDR3 DNA: TGTGCCAGCAGCTCGGACAGGGCAGTTGGGAGCACTGAAGCTTTCTTT
CDR3 protein: CASSSDRAVGSTEAFF
J gene: TRBJ1-1
clone size: few
D gene: TRBD1
V gene: TRBV6-1

CDR3 DNA: TGTGCCAGCTCAAACTCCGACAGGGGAAGAAATCAGCCCCAGCATTTT
CDR3 protein: CASSNSDRGRNQPQHF
J gene: TRBJ1-5
clone size: many
D gene: TRBD1
V gene: TRBV18

CDR3 DNA: TGTGCCAGTAGTCGAAGCAGGGAGGCGAACACTGAAGCTTTCTTT
CDR3 protein: CASSRSREANTEAFF
J gene: TRBJ1-1
clone size: many
D gene: NA
V gene: TRBV19

CDR3 DNA: TGTGCCAGCAGGACCATCGGGGGGTCACCCCTCCACTTT
CDR3 protein: CASRTIGGSPLHF
J gene: TRBJ1-6
clone size: many
D gene: NA
V gene: TRBV12-3/TRBV12-4

CDR3 DNA: TGTGCCAGCACTCAAACCGGGCCCGCTGGAGGCTACACCTTC
CDR3 protein: CASTQTGPAGGYTF
J gene: TRBJ1-2
clone size: few
D gene: NA
V gene: TRBV27

CDR3 DNA: TGTGCCAGCAGTGAAGCGCGGGGGGTAGGCACTGAAGCTTTCTTT
CDR3 protein: CASSEARGVGTEAFF
J gene: TRBJ1-1
clone size: many
D gene: NA
V gene: TRBV6-1

CDR3 DNA: TGCGCCAGCAGCCCGGACAGTGAGAACACTGAAGCTTTCTTT
CDR3 protein: CASSPDSENTEAFF
J gene: TRBJ1-1
clone size: many
D gene: NA
V gene: TRBV4-1

CDR3 DNA: TGTGCCTGGAGTGTACACTCTGGGGCCAACGTCCTGACTTTC
CDR3 protein: CAWSVHSGANVLTF
J gene: TRBJ2-6
clone size: few
D gene: NA
V gene: TRBV30

CDR3 DNA: TGTGCCAGCAGCTCGGGACCAGGGCGTGGAAACACCATATATTTT
CDR3 protein: CASSSGPGRGNTIYF
J gene: TRBJ1-3
clone size: NA
D gene: NA
V gene: TRBV12-3/TRBV12-4

CDR3 DNA: TGTGCCAGCAGTTACACGGGAGTTCTTCTGTTCTTC
CDR3 protein: CASSYTGVLLFF
J gene: TRBJ2-1
clone size: NA
D gene: NA
V gene: TRBV6-5

CDR3 DNA: TGTGCCAGCAGCGGGCGGGACGGAACCACAGATACGCAGTATTTT
CDR3 protein: CASSGRDGTTDTQYF
J gene: TRBJ2-3
clone size: many
D gene: NA
V gene: TRBV11-3

CDR3 DNA: TGTGCCAGCAAAGCGAGCTCTGGAAACACCATATATTTT
CDR3 protein: CASKASSGNTIYF
J gene: TRBJ1-3
clone size: NA
D gene: NA
V gene: TRBV14

CDR3 DNA: TGTGCCAGCAGTTACAGGGGGCGCAAGTACGAGCAGTACTTC
CDR3 protein: CASSYRGRKYEQYF
J gene: TRBJ2-7
clone size: many
D gene: TRBD1
V gene: TRBV12-3/TRBV12-4

CDR3 DNA: TGCAGTGCTAGACGGCAATCGGGGACTGAAGCTTTCTTT
CDR3 protein: CSARRQSGTEAFF
J gene: TRBJ1-1
clone size: NA
D gene: NA
V gene: TRBV20-1

CDR3 DNA: TGTGCCAGCAGCCGGGACAACTCCTACGAGCAGTACTTC
CDR3 protein: CASSRDNSYEQYF
J gene: TRBJ2-7
clone size: many
D gene: NA
V gene: TRBV12-3/TRBV12-4

CDR3 DNA: TGTGCCAGCAGCACCACAGGGCGGACTGAAGCTTTCTTT
CDR3 protein: CASSTTGRTEAFF
J gene: TRBJ1-1
clone size: few
D gene: NA
V gene: TRBV7-9

CDR3 DNA: TGTGCCAGCATTCGGGGGGGCTTTGAAAAACTGTTTTTT
CDR3 protein: CASIRGGFEKLFF
J gene: TRBJ1-4
clone size: few
D gene: NA
V gene: TRBV5-4

CDR3 DNA: TGTGCCACCAGCAGAGCGACTAGCCTCGATGAGCAGTTCTTC
CDR3 protein: CATSRATSLDEQFF
J gene: TRBJ2-1
clone size: NA
D gene: TRBD2
V gene: TRBV15

CDR3 DNA: TGTGCCAGCAGTTACAGGGGGAAGGGGCACCAAGAGACCCAGTACTTC
CDR3 protein: CASSYRGKGHQETQYF
J gene: TRBJ2-5
clone size: many
D gene: NA
V gene: TRBV6-6

CDR3 DNA: TGTGCCAGCAGTCAGGGTGACCAAGAGACCCTGTACTTC
CDR3 protein: CASSQGDQETLYF
J gene: TRBJ2-5
clone size: NA
D gene: NA
V gene: TRBV6-4

CDR3 DNA: TGTGCCAGCAGCCCGGGGGGACAGGTTCGAGCCTACGAGCAGTACTTC
CDR3 protein: CASSPGGQVRAYEQYF
J gene: TRBJ2-7
clone size: many
D gene: NA
V gene: TRBV6-1

CDR3 DNA: TGTGCCAGCAGCGGACTAGCCTACGAGCAGTACTTC
CDR3 protein: CASSGLAYEQYF
J gene: TRBJ2-7
clone size: many
D gene: TRBD2
V gene: TRBV2

CDR3 DNA: TGTGCCAGCAGGGGACAGGGAGGTTACAATGAGCAGTTCTTC
CDR3 protein: CASRGQGGYNEQFF
J gene: TRBJ2-1
clone size: many
D gene: TRBD1
V gene: TRBV6-2/TRBV6-3

CDR3 DNA: TGTGCCAGCAGCTCCCTCAGGGGGCGAATTAGCACTGAAGCTTTCTTT
CDR3 protein: CASSSLRGRISTEAFF
J gene: TRBJ1-1
clone size: many
D gene: TRBD1
V gene: TRBV11-2

CDR3 DNA: TGTGCCAGCAGGGACGGCATGGGGGACACCGGGGAGCTGTTTTTT
CDR3 protein: CASRDGMGDTGELFF
J gene: TRBJ2-2
clone size: NA
D gene: NA
V gene: TRBV6-1

CDR3 DNA: TGTGCCAGTAGTTGGGCCCGATTGGAGGTGACCGGGGAGCTGTTTTTT
CDR3 protein: CASSWARLEVTGELFF
J gene: TRBJ2-2
clone size: few
D gene: NA
V gene: TRBV19